Each of the 32 T cell receptor beta chains below was sequenced from the same sample in a study of blood T cell repertoires in COVID-19. The repertoire was sequenced with immunoSEQ multiplex PCR; TCRdb's copy has only in-frame clones and lacks some. This table holds 35,000 to 50,000 clones, approximately 89% found once. The sample comprised peripheral blood. The source is a man between 45 and 60 years old with active COVID-19.

The CDR3: CAIRKDSMNTEAFF. The DNA for the CDR3 is TGTGCCATCAGGAAGGACAGCATGAACACTGAAGCTTTCTTT. The chain links TRBV10-3 to TRBJ1-1; possible D gene TRBD1, 6 bases. V lost 6 bases and J 0 bases, leaving 11 bases between the germline ends. Germline loops: CDR1 ENHRY, CDR2 SYGVKD. The CDR3 runs 14 residues.

This clone has only one observation. V gene TRBV6-6 combines with J gene TRBJ2-1, with D possibly matching TRBD1 (5 bases). Trimming took off 6 bases at V and 0 bases at J, with 9 bases between the two ends. Germline assignment: CDR1 MNHNY and CDR2 SVGAGI (reference sequence). This CDR3 has 14 amino acids. CDR3 residues: CASSVQDSYNEQFF. The DNA of the CDR3 is TGTGCCAGCAGCGTACAGGACTCCTACAATGAGCAGTTCTTC.

The chain uses TRBV5-4 and TRBJ2-7; 13 nucleotides match TRBD2. Germline loops: CDR1 SGHNT, CDR2 YYREEE (reference sequence). V lost 3 bases to trimming and J lost 2 bases; unmatched junction nucleotides: 2. CDR3 size: 15 residues. DNA for the CDR3: TGTGCCAGCAGCTCGACTAGCGGGGGGACCTACGAGCAGTACTTC. It is translated as CASSSTSGGTYEQYF.

The V gene is TRBV6-5, the J gene TRBJ1-1, with a possible D match to TRBD1 (5 bases). The length of the CDR3 is 13 residues. V was cut by 7 bases and J by 1 base, with 10 bases left in between. Per germline, CDR1 MNHEY and CDR2 SVGAGI. In DNA form, the CDR3 reads TGTGCCAGCAAAAGACAGCCGAACACTGAAGCTTTCTTT. Its protein product is CASKRQPNTEAFF.

V gene TRBV19 combines with J gene TRBJ2-5, with TRBD2 matching 8 bases. Germline CDR1 LNHDA, CDR2 SQIVND (reference sequence). V shed 5 bases and J 5 bases; nucleotides not matched to a gene: 7. The CDR3 runs 14 residues. CDR3 loop: CASSLGLAGETQYF. The DNA of the CDR3 is TGTGCCAGTAGTCTAGGACTAGCCGGGGAGACCCAGTACTTC.

The gene calls are TRBV10-3 and TRBJ2-5, with TRBD1 matching 7 bases. This CDR3 has 15 amino acids. Losses at the gene ends were 7 bases for V and 2 bases for J; bases not matched to a gene: 10. CDR1 and CDR2 (germline): ENHRY, SYGVKD. The CDR3 sequence is CAITVRQGPQETQYF. The CDR3 nucleotides read TGTGCCATCACCGTTAGACAGGGACCACAAGAGACCCAGTACTTC.

This clone was detected only a few times. V gene TRBV19 combines with J gene TRBJ2-7; possibly TRBD1 for D (6 bases). The germline V gene encodes CDR1 LNHDA and CDR2 SQIVND (reference sequence). This CDR3 spans 13 amino acids. The V end was cut by 8 bases, the J end by 1 base, with 12 bases between. The DNA for the CDR3 is TGTGCCAGTCGAAGTCAGGGGTCCTACGAGCAGTACTTC. It is translated as CASRSQGSYEQYF.

On this clone: One junction end does not reproduce the germline sequence, and a read error may be involved. The chain uses TRBV6-1 and TRBJ1-1; possible D gene TRBD1, 6 bases. The CDR3 spans 14 residues. Germline CDR1 reads MNHNS; CDR2 reads SASEGT. Here the CDR3 DNA reads TGTGCCAGCGGTGAGGGGGGAACAAACACTGAAGCTTTCTTT. As protein: CASGEGGTNTEAFF.

This clone was recorded only once. The chain has TRBV21-1 and TRBJ1-4; TRBD1 is the table's D call and was not checked against the DNA. TRBV21-1 has pseudogene status. CDR3 length: 16 amino acids. The CDR3: CASSKGQGRPNEKLFF. The CDR3 DNA is TGTGCCAGCAGCAAAGGACAGGGGAGGCCTAATGAAAAACTGTTTTTT.

This clone came up a few times. The chain joins TRBV6-2 or TRBV6-3 to TRBJ1-5; tentative D call: TRBD1 (5 bases). The CDR3 is 14 amino acids. V was clipped by 3 bases and J by 7 bases, with 13 bases between them. Germline assignment: CDR1 MNHEY and CDR2 SVGEGT. The CDR3 region has the DNA TGTGCCAGCAGTTATTTTGGGGCGGGGCAGCCCCAGCATTTT. This encodes CASSYFGAGQPQHF.

Written as DNA, the CDR3 is TGTGCCAGCAGCCGGACAGGGGGTTCCTACGAGCAGTACTTC. Amino acids: CASSRTGGSYEQYF. V usage is TRBV5-6 and J usage is TRBJ2-7; TRBD1 agrees at 10 bases. Germline CDR1 and CDR2: SGHDT and YYEEEE. The CDR3 has 14 residues. Trimming removed 4 bases from V and 1 base from J; junction bases left unmatched: 2.

The J gene is TRBJ2-1, the V gene TRBV18; 8 bases line up with TRBD1. Germline trimming cut 3 bases from V and 6 bases from J; bases unmatched to any gene: 1. The CDR3 is 13 residues long. CDR1 KGHSH and CDR2 LQKENI come from the germline V gene. CDR3 sequence reads: CASSPTGGNEQFF. As DNA, the CDR3 is TGTGCCAGCTCACCTACAGGGGGCAATGAGCAGTTCTTC.

This clone has only one observation. The rearrangement uses TRBV9 and TRBJ2-1, with TRBD2 matching over 10 bases. This CDR3 comprises 15 residues. Trimming cost V 2 bases and J 10 bases; bases outside gene matches: 9. Germline loops: CDR1 SGDLS, CDR2 YYNGEE. The chain's CDR3 is CASSVSGGQTGEQFF. CDR3 nucleotides: TGTGCCAGCAGCGTTAGCGGGGGGCAGACAGGGGAGCAGTTCTTC.

In nucleotides, the CDR3 is TGTGCCAGCATTCTCCAAGAGACCCAGTACTTC. Residues: CASILQETQYF. The V and J genes are TRBV6-5 and TRBJ2-5; D not resolved. The CDR3 length is 11 residues. Germline V gives CDR1 MNHEY, CDR2 SVGAGI. Trimming took 7 bases from V and 1 from J, leaving 4 bases between them.

Notes on this clone: The junction does not match germline at one end; this may be a read error. V usage is TRBV19 and J usage is TRBJ1-5; the D gene is possibly TRBD1 (5 bases). The CDR3 has 14 residues. The germline gives CDR1 LNHDA, CDR2 SQIVND (reference sequence). CDR3 region: CASSIGEGAAVWYF. DNA for the CDR3: TGTGCCAGTAGTATAGGGGAAGGGGCCGCCGTTTGGTATTTT.

The genes are TRBV2 and TRBJ1-1; no clear D. V lost 1 base to trimming and J lost 7 bases, with 13 bases between them. The CDR3 length is 14 residues. Germline assignment: CDR1 SNHLY and CDR2 FYNNEI. This CDR3 reads CASSEGPLFGEAFF. The DNA of the CDR3 is TGTGCCAGCAGTGAAGGTCCGCTTTTCGGTGAAGCTTTCTTT.

Written as DNA, the CDR3 is TGTGCCAGCAGCTTATATACTACTAGTGAGCAGTACTTC. Amino acid sequence: CASSLYTTSEQYF. The V and J genes are TRBV11-2 and TRBJ2-7, with D possibly TRBD2 on 5 matching bases. The CDR3 runs 13 residues. The germline gives CDR1 SGHAT, CDR2 FQNNGV. Deletions cut 2 bases from V and 7 bases from J, with 12 bases between.

The chain joins TRBV29-1 to TRBJ1-2, with 7 bases identical to TRBD1. CDR1 SQVTM and CDR2 ANQGSEA come from the germline V gene. With 0 bases clipped from V and 4 bases from J, the junction kept 2 bases outside the gene matches. The CDR3 contains 13 residues. CDR3 sequence: CSVEEQGSYGYTF. The CDR3 nucleotides are TGCAGCGTTGAAGAACAGGGGTCCTATGGCTACACCTTC.

J is TRBJ2-3 and V is TRBV10-3; 9 bases align to TRBD1. CDR1 ENHRY and CDR2 SYGVKD come from the germline V gene. The CDR3 is 15 amino acids. The ends lost 2 bases at V and 3 bases at J; junction bases unmatched: 3. CDR3 residues: CAISEGQGRTDTQYF. CDR3 coding DNA: TGTGCCATCAGTGAGGGACAGGGGAGGACAGATACGCAGTATTTT.

This clone showed up just once. The chain carries TRBV6-1 and TRBJ2-2; a possible D gene is TRBD1 (6 bases). The CDR3 has 14 residues. Germline V CDR1 and CDR2: MNHNS, SASEGT. Trimming pared 2 bases from V and 7 bases from J, leaving 11 bases between. The CDR3 spells CASSENRGFGELFF. DNA of the CDR3: TGTGCCAGCAGTGAAAATAGGGGGTTCGGGGAGCTGTTTTTT.

The chain is built from TRBV19 and TRBJ1-2; maybe TRBD1 (5 bases). Germline V lookup: CDR1 LNHDA, CDR2 SQIVND (reference sequence). V was shortened by 7 bases and J by 5 bases, with 17 bases between the two germline ends. This CDR3 spans 14 amino acids. CDR3 region: CASTLTGVLYGYTF. For the CDR3, the DNA is TGTGCCAGTACCCTGACGGGGGTCCTTTATGGCTACACCTTC.

This clone occurred a few times. This chain uses TRBV4-2 with TRBJ1-4; 7 bases are shared with TRBD1. Germline V gene lookup returns CDR1 LGHNA and CDR2 YNFKEQ. The CDR3 has 15 amino acids. The trim removed 2 bases at V and 5 bases at J, leaving 5 bases unmatched. In DNA, the CDR3 is TGTGCCAGCAGCCAAAAACAGGGGACGAATGAAAAACTGTTTTTT. Translated: CASSQKQGTNEKLFF.

The chain has TRBV5-6 and TRBJ2-4; D is uncertain. There are 15 residues in the CDR3. Trimming pared 1 base from V and 6 bases from J, leaving 14 bases between. Germline assignment: CDR1 SGHDT and CDR2 YYEEEE. The CDR3 reads CASSLNPTATNIQYF. The CDR3 nucleotides read TGTGCCAGCAGCTTGAACCCCACAGCTACAAACATTCAGTACTTC.

This chain's CDR3 is CASSYSRTSGANVLTF. Written as DNA, the CDR3 is TGTGCCAGCAGTTACTCTCGGACTTCTGGGGCCAACGTCCTGACTTTC. The genes are TRBV6-5 and TRBJ2-6; maybe TRBD2 (5 bases). Germline CDR1 is MNHEY and CDR2 is SVGAGI. The CDR3 sequence is 16 residues long. Trimming cost V 0 bases and J 1 base, with 7 bases left between them.

This sequence joins TRBV5-1 and TRBJ2-1; D gene ambiguous. With 4 bases removed from V and 1 base from J, the gap between germline ends came to 12 bases. CDR1 is SGHRS and CDR2 is YFSETQ in the germline V gene. The CDR3 totals 15 residues. CDR3 region: CASSRSLQSYNEQFF. CDR3 coding DNA: TGCGCCAGCAGCCGTTCGTTGCAGTCCTACAATGAGCAGTTCTTC. The complete variable domain, with remaining parts taken from reference TRBV5-1 and TRBJ2-1, reads KAGVTQTPRYLIKTRGQQVTLSCSPISGHRSVSWYQQTPGQGLQFLFEYFSETQRNKGNFPGRFSGRQFSNSRSEMNVSTLELGDSALYLCASSRSLQSYNEQFFGPGTRLTVL.

The rearrangement joins TRBV19 to TRBJ2-5, with 8 nucleotides matching TRBD2. CDR3 size: 17 residues. CDR1 is LNHDA, CDR2 SQIVND, per germline (reference sequence). V shed 4 bases and J 2 bases; nucleotides not matched to a gene: 12. The CDR3 DNA is TGTGCCAGTAGTAAGGGTTGGCTCGGGGGGGAGCAAGAGACCCAGTACTTC. Translation gives CASSKGWLGGEQETQYF.

Only one count was recorded for this clone. This chain connects TRBV5-1 to TRBJ1-4, with 10 positions matching TRBD1. The V gene's germline CDR1 is SGHRS and CDR2 YFSETQ. The CDR3 is 15 residues long. The J segment lost 8 bases and the V segment lost 4 bases, leaving 8 bases of the junction unmatched. The CDR3 loop reads CASSPTTGGAEKLFF. The CDR3 coding sequence is TGCGCCAGCAGCCCCACGACAGGGGGCGCAGAAAAACTGTTTTTT.

The chain combines TRBV30 with TRBJ2-3; the match to TRBD2 covers 14 bases. CDR3 size: 17 residues. Germline V gives CDR1 GTSNPN, CDR2 SVGIG (reference sequence). After removal of 4 bases from V and 1 base from J, the junction contained 7 bases not matched to a gene. The CDR3 region has the DNA TGTGCCTGGAACCAAGGGACTAGCGGGAGAGGCACAGATACGCAGTATTTT. It translates to CAWNQGTSGRGTDTQYF.

The chain employs TRBV5-3 and TRBJ1-4; 8 bases line up with TRBD1. TRBV5-3 is an open reading frame, and its role is uncertain. The CDR3 length is 14 residues. Trimming cost V 2 bases and J 7 bases; bases outside gene matches: 4. CDR3 residues: CARSLGQGSEKLFF. As DNA, the CDR3 is TGTGCCAGAAGCTTAGGACAGGGTAGTGAAAAACTGTTTTTT.

The chain recombines TRBV7-3 with TRBJ2-6; D call uncertain. This CDR3 is built from 13 residues. The V and J ends lost 6 bases and 4 bases respectively, with 7 bases between them. The germline V gene has CDR1 SGHTA and CDR2 FQGTGA. The CDR3 sequence is CASRAQGANVLTF. In DNA, the CDR3 is TGTGCCAGCAGGGCCCAAGGGGCCAACGTCCTGACTTTC.

This chain uses TRBV19 with TRBJ1-1; TRBD1 agrees at 8 bases. The CDR3 runs 15 residues. CDR1 is LNHDA and CDR2 is SQIVND in the germline V gene (reference sequence). The V segment lost 6 bases and the J segment 2 bases; nucleotides outside the gene matches: 8. CDR3 in DNA: TGTGCCAGTAGGGACCGTGGACAGGGAAACACTGAAGCTTTCTTT. It encodes CASRDRGQGNTEAFF.

The table lists this clone with a count of one. The chain joins TRBV6-5 to TRBJ2-7, with 7 bases fitting TRBD2. There are 13 residues in the CDR3. Trimming took 8 bases from V and 5 from J; bases not matched to a gene: 9. Germline V gene data show CDR1 as MNHEY and CDR2 as SVGAGI. CDR3 protein: CASWSGALHEQYF. The CDR3 DNA reads as TGTGCCAGCTGGAGCGGGGCCCTCCACGAGCAGTACTTC.